Listed here is a single T cell receptor (beta chain). The data were taken from a study of blood T cell repertoires in COVID-19. Produced via immunoSEQ multiplex PCR; TCRdb's table is partial and in-frame only. The table has a few hundred thousand clones, roughly 86% seen once. Sequenced material: peripheral blood. The receptor's source is a human donor in a cohort sampled during active COVID-19.

This CDR3 reads CASSLGASGETQYF. The CDR3 nucleotides are TGTGCCAGCAGCTTAGGGGCCAGCGGAGAGACCCAGTACTTC. V gene TRBV7-8 combines with J gene TRBJ2-5; TRBD2 is a possible D gene (5 bases). The V gene's germline CDR1 is SGHVS and CDR2 FQNEAQ. The V gene lost 1 base and the J gene lost 4 bases, with 10 bases spanning the gap. The CDR3 totals 14 residues.